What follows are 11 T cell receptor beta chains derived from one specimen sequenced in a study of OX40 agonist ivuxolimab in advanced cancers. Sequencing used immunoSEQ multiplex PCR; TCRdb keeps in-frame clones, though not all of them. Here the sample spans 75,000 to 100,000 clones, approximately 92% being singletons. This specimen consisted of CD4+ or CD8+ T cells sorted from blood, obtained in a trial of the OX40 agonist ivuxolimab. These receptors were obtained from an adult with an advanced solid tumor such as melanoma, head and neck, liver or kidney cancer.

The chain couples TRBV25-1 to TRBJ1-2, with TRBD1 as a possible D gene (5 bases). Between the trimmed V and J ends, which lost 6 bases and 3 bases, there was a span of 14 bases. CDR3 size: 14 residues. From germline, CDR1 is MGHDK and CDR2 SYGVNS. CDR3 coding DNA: TGTGCCAGCAGCGAGTCACGGGGGTACTATGGCTACACCTTC. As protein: CASSESRGYYGYTF.

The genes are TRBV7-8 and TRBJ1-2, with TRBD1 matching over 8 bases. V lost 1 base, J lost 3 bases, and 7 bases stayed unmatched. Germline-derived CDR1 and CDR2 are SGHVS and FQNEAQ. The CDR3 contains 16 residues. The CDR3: CASSLGTGMVYYGYTF. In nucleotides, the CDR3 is TGTGCCAGCAGCTTAGGGACAGGGATGGTCTACTATGGCTACACCTTC.

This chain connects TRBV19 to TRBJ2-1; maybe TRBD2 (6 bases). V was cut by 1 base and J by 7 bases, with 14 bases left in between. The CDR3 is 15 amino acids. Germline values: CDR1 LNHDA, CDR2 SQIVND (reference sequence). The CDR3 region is CASSIAAGLLNEQFF. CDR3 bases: TGTGCCAGTAGTATAGCGGCGGGACTCCTTAATGAGCAGTTCTTC.

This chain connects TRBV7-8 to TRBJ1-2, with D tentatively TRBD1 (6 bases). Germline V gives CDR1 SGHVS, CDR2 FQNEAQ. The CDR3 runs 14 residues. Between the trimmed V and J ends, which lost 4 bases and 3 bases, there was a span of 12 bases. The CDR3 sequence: CASSSRGTDYGYTF. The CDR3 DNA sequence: TGTGCCAGCAGCTCCAGGGGAACGGACTATGGCTACACCTTC.

CDR3 bases: TGTGCCAGCAGTCCCCGAGGGGGGGCGCCTAATTCACCCCTCCACTTT. It is translated as CASSPRGGAPNSPLHF. V usage is TRBV27 and J usage is TRBJ1-6, with D possibly matching TRBD1 (6 bases). CDR3 size: 16 residues. Trimming took off 5 bases at V and 6 bases at J, with 17 bases between the two ends. Germline V gene data show CDR1 as MNHEY and CDR2 as SMNVEV (reference sequence).

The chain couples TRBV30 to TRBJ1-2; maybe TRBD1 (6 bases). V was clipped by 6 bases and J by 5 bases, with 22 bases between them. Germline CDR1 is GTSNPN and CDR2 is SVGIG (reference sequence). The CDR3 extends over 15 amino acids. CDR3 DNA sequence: TGTGCCTGCGGATTGGACTCCCAAGGGGGTTATGGCTACACCTTC. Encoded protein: CACGLDSQGGYGYTF. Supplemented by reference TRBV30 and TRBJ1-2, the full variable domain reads SQTIHQWPATLVQPVGSPLSLECTVEGTSNPNLYWYRQAAGRGLQLLFYSVGIGQISSEVPQNLSASRPQDRQFILSSKKLLLSDSGFYLCACGLDSQGGYGYTFGSGTRLTVV.

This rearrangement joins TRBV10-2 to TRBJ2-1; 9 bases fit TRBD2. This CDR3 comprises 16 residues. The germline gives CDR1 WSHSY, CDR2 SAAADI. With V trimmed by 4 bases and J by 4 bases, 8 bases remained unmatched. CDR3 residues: CASSGPVSGGYNEQFF. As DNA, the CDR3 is TGCGCCAGCAGTGGGCCCGTAAGCGGGGGGTACAATGAGCAGTTCTTC.

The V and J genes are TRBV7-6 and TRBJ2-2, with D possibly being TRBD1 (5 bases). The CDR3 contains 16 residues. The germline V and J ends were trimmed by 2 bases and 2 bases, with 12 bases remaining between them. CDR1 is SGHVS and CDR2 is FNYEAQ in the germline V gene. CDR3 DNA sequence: TGTGCCAGCAGCTTAACTCAGGGTCCCAACACCGGGGAGCTGTTTTTT. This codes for CASSLTQGPNTGELFF.

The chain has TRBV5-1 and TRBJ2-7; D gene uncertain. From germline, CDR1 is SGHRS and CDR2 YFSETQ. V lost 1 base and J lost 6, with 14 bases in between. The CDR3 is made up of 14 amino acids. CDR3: CASSLIGVVVEQYF. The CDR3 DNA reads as TGCGCCAGCAGCTTGATCGGTGTGGTGGTCGAGCAGTACTTC.

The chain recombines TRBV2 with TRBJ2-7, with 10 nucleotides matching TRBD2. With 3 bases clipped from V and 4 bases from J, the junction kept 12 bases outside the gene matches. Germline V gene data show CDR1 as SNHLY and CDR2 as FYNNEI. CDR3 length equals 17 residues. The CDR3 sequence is CASSDFQLAGASYEQYF. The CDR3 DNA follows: TGTGCCAGCAGTGACTTTCAGCTAGCGGGAGCCTCTTACGAGCAGTACTTC.

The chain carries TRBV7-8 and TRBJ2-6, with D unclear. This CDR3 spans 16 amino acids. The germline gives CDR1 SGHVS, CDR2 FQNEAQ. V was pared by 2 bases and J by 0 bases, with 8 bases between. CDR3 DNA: TGTGCCAGCAGCTTACCACCTTTCTCTGGGGCCAACGTCCTGACTTTC. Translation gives CASSLPPFSGANVLTF.